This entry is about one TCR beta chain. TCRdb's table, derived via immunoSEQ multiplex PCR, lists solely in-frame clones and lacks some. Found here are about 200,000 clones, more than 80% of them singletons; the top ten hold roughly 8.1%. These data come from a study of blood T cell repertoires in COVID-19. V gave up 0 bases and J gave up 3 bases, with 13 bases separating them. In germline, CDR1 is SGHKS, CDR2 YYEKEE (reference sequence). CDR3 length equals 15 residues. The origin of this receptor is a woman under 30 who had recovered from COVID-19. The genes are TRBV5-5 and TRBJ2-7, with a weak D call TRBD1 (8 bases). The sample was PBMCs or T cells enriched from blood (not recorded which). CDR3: CASSLAYRGGYEQYF. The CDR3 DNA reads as TGTGCCAGCAGCTTGGCTTACAGGGGGGGCTACGAGCAGTACTTC.